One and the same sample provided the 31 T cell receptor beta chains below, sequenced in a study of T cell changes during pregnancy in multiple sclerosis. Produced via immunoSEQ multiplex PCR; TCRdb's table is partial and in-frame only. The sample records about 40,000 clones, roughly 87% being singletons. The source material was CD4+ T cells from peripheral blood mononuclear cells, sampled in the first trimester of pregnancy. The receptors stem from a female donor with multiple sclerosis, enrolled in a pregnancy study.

The CDR3 DNA reads TGTGCCAGCAGCTTAGACCCGGCAGGGGGCGGGGATACGCAGTATTTT. Protein: CASSLDPAGGGDTQYF. The chain carries TRBV13 and TRBJ2-3; 8 nucleotides agree with TRBD1. Germline-derived CDR1 and CDR2 are PRHDT and FYEKMQ (reference sequence). This CDR3 contains 16 residues. The V gene end was trimmed by 1 base and the J gene end by 6 bases; junction bases not matched to a gene: 9.

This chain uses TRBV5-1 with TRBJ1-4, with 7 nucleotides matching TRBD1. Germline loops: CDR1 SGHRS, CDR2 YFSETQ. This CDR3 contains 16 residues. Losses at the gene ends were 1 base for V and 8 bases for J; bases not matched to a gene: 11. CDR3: CASSLTGSGQAEKLFF. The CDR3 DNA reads TGCGCCAGCAGCTTGACCGGTTCCGGACAGGCAGAAAAACTGTTTTTT.

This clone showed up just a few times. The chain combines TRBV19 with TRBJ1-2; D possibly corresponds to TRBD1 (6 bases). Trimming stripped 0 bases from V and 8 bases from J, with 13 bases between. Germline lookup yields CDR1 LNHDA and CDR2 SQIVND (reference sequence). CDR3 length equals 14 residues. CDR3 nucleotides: TGTGCCAGTAGTATAGACTCCAGGGGAGTCGGCTACACCTTC. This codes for CASSIDSRGVGYTF.

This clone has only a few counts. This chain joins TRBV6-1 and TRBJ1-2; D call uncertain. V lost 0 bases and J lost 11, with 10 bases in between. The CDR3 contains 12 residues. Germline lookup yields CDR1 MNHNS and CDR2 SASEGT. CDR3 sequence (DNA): TGTGCCAGCAGTGAAGCCGAGAGGCAGTACACCTTC. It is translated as CASSEAERQYTF.

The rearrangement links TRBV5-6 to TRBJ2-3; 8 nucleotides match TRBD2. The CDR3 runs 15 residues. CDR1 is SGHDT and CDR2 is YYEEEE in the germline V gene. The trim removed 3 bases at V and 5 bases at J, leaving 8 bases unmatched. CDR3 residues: CASSSESSGGDTQYF. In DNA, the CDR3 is TGTGCCAGCAGCTCCGAATCCAGCGGGGGAGATACGCAGTATTTT.

CDR3 coding DNA: TGTGCCAGCAGCTCGCCGGGACAGGGGAAGACCCAGTACTTC. Its translation: CASSSPGQGKTQYF. V is TRBV7-9 and J is TRBJ2-5, with 10 bases matching TRBD1. The CDR3 sequence is 14 residues long. CDR1 and CDR2 (germline): SEHNR, FQNEAQ (reference sequence). V was clipped by 4 bases and J by 6 bases; unmatched bases: 5.

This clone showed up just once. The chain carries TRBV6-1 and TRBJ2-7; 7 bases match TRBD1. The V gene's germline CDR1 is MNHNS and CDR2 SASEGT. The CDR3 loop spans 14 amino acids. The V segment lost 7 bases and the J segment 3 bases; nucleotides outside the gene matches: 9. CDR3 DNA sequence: TGTGCCAGCACCTCCACAGGGGTTAGCTACGAGCAGTACTTC. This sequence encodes CASTSTGVSYEQYF.

The DNA for the CDR3 is TGTGCCTGTACCACAGGGGTGGGTCAGCCCCAGCATTTT. As protein: CACTTGVGQPQHF. The J gene is TRBJ1-5, the V gene TRBV30, with 7 bases lining up with TRBD1. Germline V gives CDR1 GTSNPN, CDR2 SVGIG (reference sequence). V shed 6 bases and J 6 bases; nucleotides not matched to a gene: 8. The CDR3 runs to 13 residues.

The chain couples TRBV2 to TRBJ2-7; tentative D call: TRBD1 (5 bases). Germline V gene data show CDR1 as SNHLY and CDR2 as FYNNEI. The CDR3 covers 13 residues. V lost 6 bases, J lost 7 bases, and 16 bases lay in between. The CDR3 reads CASRGALSGEQYF. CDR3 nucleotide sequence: TGTGCCAGCAGAGGGGCCCTGTCAGGAGAGCAGTACTTC.

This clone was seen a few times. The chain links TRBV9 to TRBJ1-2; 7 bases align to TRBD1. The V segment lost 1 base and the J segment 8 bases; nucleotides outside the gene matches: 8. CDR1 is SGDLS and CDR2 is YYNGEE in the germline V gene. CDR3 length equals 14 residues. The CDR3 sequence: CASSVPAGGGGYTF. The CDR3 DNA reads TGTGCCAGCAGCGTACCGGCAGGGGGTGGGGGCTACACCTTC.

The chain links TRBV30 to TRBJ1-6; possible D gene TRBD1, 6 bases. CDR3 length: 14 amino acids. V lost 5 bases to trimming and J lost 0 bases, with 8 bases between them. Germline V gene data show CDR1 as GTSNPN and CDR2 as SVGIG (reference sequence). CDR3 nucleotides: TGTGCCTGGCAGGGGAACTCCTATAATTCACCCCTCCACTTT. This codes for CAWQGNSYNSPLHF.

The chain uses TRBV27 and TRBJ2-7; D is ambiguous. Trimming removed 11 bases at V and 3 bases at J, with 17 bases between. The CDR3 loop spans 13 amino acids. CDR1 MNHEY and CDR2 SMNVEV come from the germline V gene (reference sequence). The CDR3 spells CAARKAGSYEQYF. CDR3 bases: TGTGCCGCCCGGAAGGCAGGAAGCTACGAGCAGTACTTC.

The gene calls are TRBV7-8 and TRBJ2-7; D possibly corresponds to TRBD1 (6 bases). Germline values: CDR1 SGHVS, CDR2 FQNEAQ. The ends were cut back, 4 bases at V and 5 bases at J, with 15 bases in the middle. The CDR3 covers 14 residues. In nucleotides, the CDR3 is TGTGCCAGCAGCTCCGGGACAAGGTTGGACGAGCAGTACTTC. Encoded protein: CASSSGTRLDEQYF.

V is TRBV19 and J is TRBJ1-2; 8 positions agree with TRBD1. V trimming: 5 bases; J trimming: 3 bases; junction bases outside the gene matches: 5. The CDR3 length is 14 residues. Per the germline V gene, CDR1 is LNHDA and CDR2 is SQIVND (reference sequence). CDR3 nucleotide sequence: TGTGCCAGTAGTCCGCAGACAGGGGACTATGGCTACACCTTC. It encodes CASSPQTGDYGYTF.

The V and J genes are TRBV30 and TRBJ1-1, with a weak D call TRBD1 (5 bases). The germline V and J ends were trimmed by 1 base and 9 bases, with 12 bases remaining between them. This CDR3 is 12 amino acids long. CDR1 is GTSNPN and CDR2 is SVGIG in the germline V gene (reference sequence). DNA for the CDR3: TGTGCCTGGAGTGCCGCCGGGACTCAAGCTTTCTTT. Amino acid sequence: CAWSAAGTQAFF.

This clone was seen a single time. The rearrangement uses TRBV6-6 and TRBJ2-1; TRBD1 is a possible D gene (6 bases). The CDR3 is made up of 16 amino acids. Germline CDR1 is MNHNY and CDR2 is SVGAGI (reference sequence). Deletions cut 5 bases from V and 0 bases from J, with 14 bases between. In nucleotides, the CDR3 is TGTGCCAGCAGTATTTTATTCAGGGGCTCCTACAATGAGCAGTTCTTC. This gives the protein CASSILFRGSYNEQFF.

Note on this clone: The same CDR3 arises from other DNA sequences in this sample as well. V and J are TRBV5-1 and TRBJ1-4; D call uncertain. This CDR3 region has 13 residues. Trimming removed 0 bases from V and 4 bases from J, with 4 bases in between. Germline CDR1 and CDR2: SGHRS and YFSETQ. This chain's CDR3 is CASSLGLNEKLFF. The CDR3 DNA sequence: TGCGCCAGCAGCTTGGGACTTAATGAAAAACTGTTTTTT.

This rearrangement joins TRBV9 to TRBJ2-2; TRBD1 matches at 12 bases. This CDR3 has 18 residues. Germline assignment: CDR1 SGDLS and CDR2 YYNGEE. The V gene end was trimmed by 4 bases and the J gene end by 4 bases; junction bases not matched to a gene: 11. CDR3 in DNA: TGTGCCAGCAGCCCTTCTGGGACAGGGGGCAGTGGCACCGGGGAGCTGTTTTTT. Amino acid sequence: CASSPSGTGGSGTGELFF.

The CDR3 DNA is TGCAGCGTTATGGGGCGGGGTGAAGCTTTCTTT. Its translation is CSVMGRGEAFF. The chain is built from TRBV29-1 and TRBJ1-1; TRBD1 is a possible D gene (5 bases). The CDR3 consists of 11 residues. Germline V lookup: CDR1 SQVTM, CDR2 ANQGSEA. V was pared by 5 bases and J by 7 bases, with 11 bases between.

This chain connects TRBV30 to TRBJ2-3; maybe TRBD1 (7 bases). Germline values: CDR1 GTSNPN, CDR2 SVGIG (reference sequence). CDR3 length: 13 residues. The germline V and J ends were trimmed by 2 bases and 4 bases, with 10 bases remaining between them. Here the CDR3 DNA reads TGTGCCTGGAGTATCAGGGGGGCAGATACGCAGTATTTT. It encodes CAWSIRGADTQYF. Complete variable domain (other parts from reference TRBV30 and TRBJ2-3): SQTIHQWPATLVQPVGSPLSLECTVEGTSNPNLYWYRQAAGRGLQLLFYSVGIGQISSEVPQNLSASRPQDRQFILSSKKLLLSDSGFYLCAWSIRGADTQYFGPGTRLTVL.

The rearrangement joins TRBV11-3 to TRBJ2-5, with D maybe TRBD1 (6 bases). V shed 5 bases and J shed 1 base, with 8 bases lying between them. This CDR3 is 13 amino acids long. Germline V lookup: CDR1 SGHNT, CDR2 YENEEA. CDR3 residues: CASSTGFQETQYF. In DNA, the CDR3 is TGTGCCAGCAGCACAGGGTTCCAAGAGACCCAGTACTTC.

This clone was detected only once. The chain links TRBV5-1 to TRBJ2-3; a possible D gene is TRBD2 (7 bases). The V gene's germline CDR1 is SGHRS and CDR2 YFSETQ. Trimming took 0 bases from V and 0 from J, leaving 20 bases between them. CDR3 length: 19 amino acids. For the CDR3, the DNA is TGCGCCAGCAGCTTGGTCGGGGGCGGGAGCCGCGCTAGCACAGATACGCAGTATTTT. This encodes CASSLVGGGSRASTDTQYF.

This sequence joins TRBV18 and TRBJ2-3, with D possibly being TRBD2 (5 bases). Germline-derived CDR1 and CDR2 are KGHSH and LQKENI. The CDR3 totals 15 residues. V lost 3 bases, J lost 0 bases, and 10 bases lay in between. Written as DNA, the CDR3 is TGTGCCAGCTCACCTTTCAGCGGAAGCACAGATACGCAGTATTTT. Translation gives CASSPFSGSTDTQYF. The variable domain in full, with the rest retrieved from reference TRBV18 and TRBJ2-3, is NAGVMQNPRHLVRRRGQEARLRCSPMKGHSHVYWYRQLPEEGLKFMVYLQKENIIDESGMPKERFSAEFPKEGPSILRIQQVVRGDSAAYFCASSPFSGSTDTQYFGPGTRLTVL.

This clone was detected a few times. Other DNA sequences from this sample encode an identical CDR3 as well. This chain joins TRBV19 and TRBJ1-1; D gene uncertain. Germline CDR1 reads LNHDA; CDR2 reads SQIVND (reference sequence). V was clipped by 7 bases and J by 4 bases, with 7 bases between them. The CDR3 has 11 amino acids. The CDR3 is CASMRSTEAFF. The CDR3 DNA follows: TGTGCCAGTATGCGGAGCACTGAAGCTTTCTTT.

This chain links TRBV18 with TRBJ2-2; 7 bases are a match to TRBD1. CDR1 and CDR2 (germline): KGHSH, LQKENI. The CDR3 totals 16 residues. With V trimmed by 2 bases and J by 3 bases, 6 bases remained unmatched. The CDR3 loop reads CASSPMSGGDTGELFF. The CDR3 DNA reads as TGTGCCAGCTCACCAATGTCAGGGGGTGACACCGGGGAGCTGTTTTTT.

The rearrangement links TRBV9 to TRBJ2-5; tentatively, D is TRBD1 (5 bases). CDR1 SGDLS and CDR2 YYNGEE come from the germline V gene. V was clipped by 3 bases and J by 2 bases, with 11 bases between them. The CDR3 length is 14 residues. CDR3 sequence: CASSASTVQETQYF. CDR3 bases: TGTGCCAGCAGCGCGTCGACAGTGCAAGAGACCCAGTACTTC.

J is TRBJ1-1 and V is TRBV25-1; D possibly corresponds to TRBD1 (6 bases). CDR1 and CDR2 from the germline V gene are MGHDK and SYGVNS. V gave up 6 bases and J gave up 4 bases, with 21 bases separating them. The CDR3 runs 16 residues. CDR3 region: CASSPRRTVSRTEAFF. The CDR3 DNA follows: TGTGCCAGCAGCCCGAGGAGGACAGTTAGTCGCACTGAAGCTTTCTTT.

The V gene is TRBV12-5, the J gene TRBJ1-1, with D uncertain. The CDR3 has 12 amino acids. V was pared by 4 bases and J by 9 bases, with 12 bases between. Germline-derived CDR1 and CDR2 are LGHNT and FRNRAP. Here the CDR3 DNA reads TGTGCTAGTGGTTCCCTTCCGGAGAAAGCTTTCTTT. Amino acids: CASGSLPEKAFF.

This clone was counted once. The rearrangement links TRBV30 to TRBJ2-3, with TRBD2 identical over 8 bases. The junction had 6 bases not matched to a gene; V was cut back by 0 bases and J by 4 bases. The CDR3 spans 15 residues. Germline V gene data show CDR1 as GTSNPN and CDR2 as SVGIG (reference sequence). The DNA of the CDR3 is TGTGCCTGGAGTGTAAGTAGCGGGGCAGCAGATACGCAGTATTTT. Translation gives CAWSVSSGAADTQYF.

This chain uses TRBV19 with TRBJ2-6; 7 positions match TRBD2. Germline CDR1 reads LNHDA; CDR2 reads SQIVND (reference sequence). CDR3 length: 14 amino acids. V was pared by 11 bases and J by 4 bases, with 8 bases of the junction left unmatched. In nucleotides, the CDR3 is TGTGCCGCAGGACTAGAGGCCGGGGCCAACGTCCTGACTTTC. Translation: CAAGLEAGANVLTF. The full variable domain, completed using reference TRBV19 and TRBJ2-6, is DGGITQSPKYLFRKEGQNVTLSCEQNLNHDAMYWYRQDPGQGLRLIYYSQIVNDFQKGDIAEGYSVSREKKESFPLTVTSAQKNPTAFYLCAAGLEAGANVLTFGAGSRLTVL.

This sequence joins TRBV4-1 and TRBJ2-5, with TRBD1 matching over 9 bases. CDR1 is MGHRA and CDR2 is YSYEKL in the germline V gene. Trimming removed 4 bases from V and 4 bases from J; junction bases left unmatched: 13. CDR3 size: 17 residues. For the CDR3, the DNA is TGCGCCAGCAGCCGGGACAGGGAGTGGGGCACTGGAGAGACCCAGTACTTC. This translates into CASSRDREWGTGETQYF.